This T cell receptor (beta chain) was recovered during a study of sequential checkpoint blockade in melanoma. Germline V gene sequence: CDR1 SGHNT, CDR2 YYREEE (reference sequence). This CDR3 comprises 15 residues. Trimming removed 2 bases from V and 7 bases from J; junction bases left unmatched: 5. Treatment specified: randomized to nivolumab then ipilimumab (arm A) or the reverse (arm B). TCRdb keeps only in-frame clones here, not all; method: immunoSEQ multiplex PCR. The table has some 21,000 clones, 70% to 90% seen once. The clonotype comes from a human donor with melanoma. This chain joins TRBV5-4 and TRBJ1-3, with TRBD1 identical over 11 bases. Specimen: CD8+ T cells sorted from blood (inferred from file names), collected from a patient given nivolumab and ipilimumab in sequence. CDR3 protein: CASSFADRGLNTIYF. The CDR3 region has the DNA TGTGCCAGCAGCTTCGCGGACAGGGGGCTCAACACCATATATTTT.